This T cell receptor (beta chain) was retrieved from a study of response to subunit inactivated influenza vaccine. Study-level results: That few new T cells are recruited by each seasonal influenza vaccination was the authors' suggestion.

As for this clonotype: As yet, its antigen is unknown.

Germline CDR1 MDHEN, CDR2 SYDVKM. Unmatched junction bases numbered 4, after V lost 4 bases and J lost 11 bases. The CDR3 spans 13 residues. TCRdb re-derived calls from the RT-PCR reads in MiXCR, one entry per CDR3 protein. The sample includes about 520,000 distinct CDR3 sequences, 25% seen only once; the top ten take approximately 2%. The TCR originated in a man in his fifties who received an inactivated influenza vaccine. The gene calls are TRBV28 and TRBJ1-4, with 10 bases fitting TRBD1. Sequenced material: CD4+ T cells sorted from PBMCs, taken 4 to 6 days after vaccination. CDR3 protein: CASSSDRGHKLFF. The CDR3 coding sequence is TGTGCCAGCAGTTCAGACAGGGGGCATAAACTGTTTTTT. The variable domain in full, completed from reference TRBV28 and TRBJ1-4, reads DVKVTQSSRYLVKRTGEKVFLECVQDMDHENMFWYRQDPGLGLRLIYFSYDVKMKEKGDIPEGYSVSREKKERFSLILESASTNQTSMYLCASSSDRGHKLFFGSGTQLSVL.